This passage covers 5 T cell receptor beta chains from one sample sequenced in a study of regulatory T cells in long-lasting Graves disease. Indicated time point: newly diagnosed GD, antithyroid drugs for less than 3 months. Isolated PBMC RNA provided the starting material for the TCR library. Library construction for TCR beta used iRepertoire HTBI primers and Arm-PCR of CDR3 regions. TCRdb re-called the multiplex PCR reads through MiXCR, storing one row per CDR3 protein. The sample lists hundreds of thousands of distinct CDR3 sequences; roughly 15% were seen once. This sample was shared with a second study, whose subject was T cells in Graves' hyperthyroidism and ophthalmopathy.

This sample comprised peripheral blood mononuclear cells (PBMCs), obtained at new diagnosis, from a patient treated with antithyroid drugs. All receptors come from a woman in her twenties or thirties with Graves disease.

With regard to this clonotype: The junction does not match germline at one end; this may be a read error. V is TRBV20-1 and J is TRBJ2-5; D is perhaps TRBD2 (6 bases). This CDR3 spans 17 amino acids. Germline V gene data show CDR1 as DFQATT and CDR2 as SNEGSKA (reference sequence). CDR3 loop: CSASNPRTSGSQGTQYF. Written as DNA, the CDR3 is TGCAGTGCTAGTAACCCACGGACCAGCGGGTCGCAAGGGACCCAGTACTTC.

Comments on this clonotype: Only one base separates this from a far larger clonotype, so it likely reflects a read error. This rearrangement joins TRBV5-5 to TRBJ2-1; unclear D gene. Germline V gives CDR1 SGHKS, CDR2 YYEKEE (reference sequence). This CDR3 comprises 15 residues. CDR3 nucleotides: TGCGCCAGCACACCACCTGCCCGAACTTACAATGAGCAGTTCTTC. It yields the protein CASTPPARTYNEQFF.

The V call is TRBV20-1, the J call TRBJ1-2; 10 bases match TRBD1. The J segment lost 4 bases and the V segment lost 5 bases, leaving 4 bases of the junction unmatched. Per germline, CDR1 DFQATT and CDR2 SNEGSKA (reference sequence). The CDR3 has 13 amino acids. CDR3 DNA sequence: TGCAGTGCTTTCCGGGACAGGGGCTATGGCTACACCTTC. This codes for CSAFRDRGYGYTF.

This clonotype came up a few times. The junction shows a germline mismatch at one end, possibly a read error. The DNA for the CDR3 is TGTGCCAGCAGTTACTCGGGAACGGGCCGGTACTCTGGAAACACCATATATTTT. It specifies CASSYSGTGRYSGNTIYF. J is TRBJ1-3 and V is TRBV10-3; no firm D call. The germline gives CDR1 ENHRY, CDR2 SYGVKD. The CDR3 consists of 18 residues.

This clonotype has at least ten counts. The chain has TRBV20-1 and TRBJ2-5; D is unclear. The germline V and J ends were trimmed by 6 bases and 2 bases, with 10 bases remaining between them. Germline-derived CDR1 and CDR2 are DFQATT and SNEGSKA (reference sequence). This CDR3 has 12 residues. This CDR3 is CSAAEHQETQYF. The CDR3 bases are TGCAGTGCCGCGGAACATCAAGAGACCCAGTACTTC.